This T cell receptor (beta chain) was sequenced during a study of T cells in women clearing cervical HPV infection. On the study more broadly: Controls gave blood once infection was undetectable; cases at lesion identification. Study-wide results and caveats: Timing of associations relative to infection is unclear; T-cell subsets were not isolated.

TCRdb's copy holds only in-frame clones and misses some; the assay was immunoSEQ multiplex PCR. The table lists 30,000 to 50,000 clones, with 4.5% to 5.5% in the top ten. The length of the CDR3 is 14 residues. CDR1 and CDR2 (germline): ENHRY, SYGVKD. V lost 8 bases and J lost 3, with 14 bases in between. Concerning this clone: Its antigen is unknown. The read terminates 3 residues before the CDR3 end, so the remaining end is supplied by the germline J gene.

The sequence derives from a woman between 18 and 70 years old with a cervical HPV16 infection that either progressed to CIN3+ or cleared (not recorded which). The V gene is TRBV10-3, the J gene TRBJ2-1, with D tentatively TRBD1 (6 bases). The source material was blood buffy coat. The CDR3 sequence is CAIAQGRVYNEQFF. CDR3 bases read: TGTGCCATCGCACAGGGACGAGTCTACAATGAG.